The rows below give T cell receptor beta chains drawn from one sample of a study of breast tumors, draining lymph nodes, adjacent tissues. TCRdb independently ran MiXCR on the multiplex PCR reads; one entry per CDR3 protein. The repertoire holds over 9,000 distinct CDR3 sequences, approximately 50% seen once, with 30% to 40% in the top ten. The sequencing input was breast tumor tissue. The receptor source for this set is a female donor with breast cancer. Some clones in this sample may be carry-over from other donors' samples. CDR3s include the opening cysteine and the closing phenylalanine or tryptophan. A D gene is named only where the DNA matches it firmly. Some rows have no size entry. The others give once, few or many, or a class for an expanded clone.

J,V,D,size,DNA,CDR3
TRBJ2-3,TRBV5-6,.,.,TGTGCCAGCAGCGCTGAGGGTCTCTATGAGAATACGCAGTATTTT,CASSAEGLYENTQYF
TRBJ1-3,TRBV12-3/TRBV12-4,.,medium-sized,TGTGCCAGCAGTTACAGCTTCTCTGGAAACACCATATATTTT,CASSYSFSGNTIYF
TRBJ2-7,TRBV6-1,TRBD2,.,TGTGCCAGCCGGACGGGAGGTAGCTCCTACGAGCAGTACTTC,CASRTGGSSYEQYF
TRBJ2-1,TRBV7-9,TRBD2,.,TGTGCCTGCAGCTTAGTCTCGGGAGGGGGGATCAATGAGCAGTTCTTC,CACSLVSGGGINEQFF
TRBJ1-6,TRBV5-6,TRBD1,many,TGTGCCAGCAGCCAACGGACAGGGACAGGATCACCCCTCCACTTT,CASSQRTGTGSPLHF
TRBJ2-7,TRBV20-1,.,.,TGCAGTGCTAGAACGGACCCCCAGGGAGAGCAGTACTTC,CSARTDPQGEQYF
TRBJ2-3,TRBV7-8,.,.,TGTGCCAGCAGCTCTCTGCGGGCTGGCACAGATACGCAGTATTTT,CASSSLRAGTDTQYF
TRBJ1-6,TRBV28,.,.,TGTGCCAGCAGTTCCCGGACAAGGGGAGGGGGTAATTCACCCCTCCACTTT,CASSSRTRGGGNSPLHF
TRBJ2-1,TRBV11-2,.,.,TGTGCCAGCAGCCCCCACACAGGGTGCCGATACAATGAGCAGTTCTTC,CASSPHTGCRYNEQFF
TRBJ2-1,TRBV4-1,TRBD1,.,TGCGCCAGCAGCCAAGATTGGACAGGGTCCTACAATGAGCAGTTCTTC,CASSQDWTGSYNEQFF
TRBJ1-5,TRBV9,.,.,TGTGCCAGCAGCGTAGGGGCGGAGAATCAGCCCCAGCCTTTT,CASSVGAENQPQPF
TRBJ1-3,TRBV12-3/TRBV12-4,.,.,TGTGCCAGCACTAGCCAGGGAGCTGGAAACACCATATATTTT,CASTSQGAGNTIYF
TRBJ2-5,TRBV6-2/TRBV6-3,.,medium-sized,TGTGCCAGCGCGGTGATGAGCGGAATCCAAGAGACCCAGTACTTC,CASAVMSGIQETQYF
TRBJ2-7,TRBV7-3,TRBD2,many,TGTGCCAGCAGCTTATGGGCGAGCGGGAGTGGGTACGAGCAGTACTTC,CASSLWASGSGYEQYF
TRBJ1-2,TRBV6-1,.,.,TGTGCCAGCAGTGACGGGTACTATGGCTACACCTTC,CASSDGYYGYTF
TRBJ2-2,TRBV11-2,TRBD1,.,TGTGCCAGCAGCTTGGACAGGGGAGCCACCGGGGAGCTGTTTTTT,CASSLDRGATGELFF
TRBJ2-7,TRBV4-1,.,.,TGCGCCAGCAGCCAAGATCTTTTATACGAGCAGTACTTC,CASSQDLLYEQYF
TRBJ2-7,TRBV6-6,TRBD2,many,TGTGCCAGCAGCCGGACTAGCGGGGCCGAGCAGTACTTC,CASSRTSGAEQYF
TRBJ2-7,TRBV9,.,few,TGTGCCAGCAGCGTATACCCCGGGGACTCCTACGAGCAGTACTTC,CASSVYPGDSYEQYF